These T cell receptor beta chains were read from a single sample in a study of OX40 agonist ivuxolimab in advanced cancers. The method was immunoSEQ multiplex PCR; TCRdb's version includes in-frame clones alone and lacks a portion of them. Of around 29,000 clones in the sample, just over 90% were seen once. The material sequenced was CD4+ or CD8+ T cells sorted from blood, taken in a trial of the OX40 agonist ivuxolimab. The receptors shown here come from an adult with an advanced solid tumor such as melanoma, head and neck, liver or kidney cancer. Both conserved end residues are part of each CDR3. The D gene is left open where the match is weak. Some rows mark clone size as missing; the rest say once, few, many or name a class of expanded clone.

V gene: TRBV5-6; J gene: TRBJ1-5; clone size: NA; D gene: NA; CDR3 length: 12; CDR3 DNA: TGTGCCAGCAGTAGGGGAGGGCAGCCCCAGCATTTT; CDR3 protein: CASSRGGQPQHF
V gene: TRBV7-9; J gene: TRBJ2-1; clone size: NA; D gene: NA; CDR3 length: 14; CDR3 DNA: TGTGCCAGCAGCTCCCCAGAGGGCGACCTGGTTCAGTTCTTC; CDR3 protein: CASSSPEGDLVQFF
V gene: TRBV4-1; J gene: TRBJ1-1; clone size: NA; D gene: NA; CDR3 length: 16; CDR3 DNA: TGCGCCAGCAGCCAAGATTCGAGAGACGGCTACACTGAAGCTTTCTTT; CDR3 protein: CASSQDSRDGYTEAFF
V gene: TRBV18; J gene: TRBJ2-7; clone size: NA; D gene: NA; CDR3 length: 18; CDR3 DNA: TGTGCCAGCTCACCACCGAGATCCCAAACGGACATACCCTACGAGCAGTACTTC; CDR3 protein: CASSPPRSQTDIPYEQYF
V gene: TRBV6-5; J gene: TRBJ2-2; clone size: NA; D gene: NA; CDR3 length: 12; CDR3 DNA: TGTGCCAGCAGTATCGGGACCGGGGAGCTGTTTTTT; CDR3 protein: CASSIGTGELFF
V gene: TRBV5-6; J gene: TRBJ2-1; clone size: NA; D gene: NA; CDR3 length: 14; CDR3 DNA: TGTGCCAGCAGCTTAACGGGCTCCTACAATGAGCAGTTCTTC; CDR3 protein: CASSLTGSYNEQFF
V gene: TRBV5-4; J gene: TRBJ2-5; clone size: once; D gene: NA; CDR3 length: 16; CDR3 DNA: TGTGCCAGCAACCCCCTCCTAAAGACAGTGCAAGAGACCCAGTACTTC; CDR3 protein: CASNPLLKTVQETQYF
V gene: TRBV13; J gene: TRBJ2-3; clone size: NA; D gene: TRBD2; CDR3 length: 16; CDR3 DNA: TGTGCCAGCAGCTTATGGGGGGGGAACGGCACAGATACGCAGTATTTT; CDR3 protein: CASSLWGGNGTDTQYF
V gene: TRBV7-6; J gene: TRBJ2-2; clone size: NA; D gene: NA; CDR3 length: 13; CDR3 DNA: TGTGCCAGCAGCGCGGAGAACACCGGGGAGCTGTTTTTT; CDR3 protein: CASSAENTGELFF
V gene: TRBV2; J gene: TRBJ2-3; clone size: NA; D gene: TRBD2; CDR3 length: 16; CDR3 DNA: TGTGCCAGCAGTGTCACGGAGGGAGGGCTGACAGATACGCAGTATTTT; CDR3 protein: CASSVTEGGLTDTQYF